This TCR beta chain emerged from a study of T cells in Graves' hyperthyroidism and ophthalmopathy. It was RNA transcripts that yielded the amplified TCR beta CDR3 regions. The TCR CDR3 was amplified in a first-round RT-PCR using the HTBI primer set. In TCRdb, the multiplex PCR reads were re-called with MiXCR into one record per CDR3 protein. The profile covers 390,000 or so distinct CDR3 sequences, with roughly 14% appearing a single time and over 10% taken by the ten largest. Unmatched junction bases numbered 8, after V lost 4 bases and J lost 3 bases. Per germline, CDR1 MNHEY and CDR2 SMNVEV (reference sequence). The CDR3 consists of 15 residues. General study points: The model anticipated ophthalmopathy a median around six months pre-onset. Most thyroid clonotypes expanded above 0.001 were also detected in blood.

Notes on this clonotype: What it binds is not known.

The receptor was isolated from a man aged 18 to 29 with Graves' ophthalmopathy. The sequenced material came from blood. The chain employs TRBV27 and TRBJ2-7; 8 bases match TRBD1. The CDR3 here is CASSSPGTGNYEQYF. The DNA of the CDR3 is TGTGCCAGCAGTTCGCCCGGGACAGGAAACTACGAGCAGTACTTC.